This T cell receptor (beta chain) was recovered during a study of cytomegalovirus exposure and HLA in healthy donors. Comment on this clone: Its antigen is currently unknown.

The germline CDR1 and CDR2 sequences are SQVTM and ANQGSEA. The CDR3 is 11 residues long. Trimming left V 7 bases short and J 3 bases short, with 10 bases between. PCR involved 60 Vbeta and 13 Jbeta primers. Study processing details: A later analysis tallied 65 million to 85 million unique TCR beta chains, approximately 10 million of them shared. Assay used: immunoSEQ multiplex PCR; TCRdb lists only in-frame clones, some missing. D and trimming were read from the DNA, whereas the V and J calls and clone size are those reported in that table. The table shows 120,000 or so clones, with over 75% occurring only once. Overall study results and limits: Apart from CMV serostatus, no immune exposure information was available.

The V call is TRBV29-1, the J call TRBJ2-7; D is possibly TRBD1 (5 bases). Sequencing was done on a sample of PBMCs. This TCR was recovered from a man aged 18 to 35 in good health and CMV-seropositive. The DNA of the CDR3 is TGCAGCGCTGTGACAGTCTACGAGCAGTACTTC. Translating it yields CSAVTVYEQYF.